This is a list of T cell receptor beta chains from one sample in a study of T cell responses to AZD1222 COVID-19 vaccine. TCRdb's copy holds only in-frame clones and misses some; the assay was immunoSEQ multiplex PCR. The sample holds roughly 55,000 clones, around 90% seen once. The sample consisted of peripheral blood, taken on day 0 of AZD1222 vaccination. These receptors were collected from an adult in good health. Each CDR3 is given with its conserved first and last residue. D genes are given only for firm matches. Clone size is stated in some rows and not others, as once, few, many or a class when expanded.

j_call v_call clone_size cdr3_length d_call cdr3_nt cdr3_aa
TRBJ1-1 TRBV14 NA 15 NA TGTGCCAGCAGCCAAGACCCAGGGAGGTGGAGCGGGACTTTCTTT CASSQDPGRWSGTFF
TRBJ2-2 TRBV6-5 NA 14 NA TGTGCCAGCAGTTACTCTAGGATTATCGGGGAGCTGTTTTTT CASSYSRIIGELFF
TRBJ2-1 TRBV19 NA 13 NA TGTGCCAGTAGTCAGGCTCGACAAAGTGAGCAGTTCTTC CASSQARQSEQFF
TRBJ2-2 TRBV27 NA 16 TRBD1 TGTGCCAGCAGTCGCACAGGGGGCTCAGCCACCGGGGAGCTGTTTTTT CASSRTGGSATGELFF
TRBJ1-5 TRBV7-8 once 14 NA TGTGCCAGCAGCTTATCAGGTCATAATCAGCCCCAGCATTTT CASSLSGHNQPQHF
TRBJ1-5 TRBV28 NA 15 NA TGTGCCAGCAGCTCAGCTGGGGGTGACAATCAGCCCCAGCATTTT CASSSAGGDNQPQHF
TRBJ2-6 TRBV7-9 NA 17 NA TGTGCCAGCAGCCCCTCACAGGTATCCTCTGGGGCCAACGTCCTGACTTTC CASSPSQVSSGANVLTF
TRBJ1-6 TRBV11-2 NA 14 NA TGTGCCAGCAGCTTACAAGCTGTCAATTCACCCCTCCACTTT CASSLQAVNSPLHF
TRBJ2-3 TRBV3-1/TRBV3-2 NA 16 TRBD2 TGTGCCAGCAGCCAAAGACTAGCGGGGAACACAGATACGCAGTATTTT CASSQRLAGNTDTQYF
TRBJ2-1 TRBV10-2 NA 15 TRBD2 TGCGCCAGCAGTGAGGCGGGGGGCCCTTTGAATGAGCAGTTCTTC CASSEAGGPLNEQFF
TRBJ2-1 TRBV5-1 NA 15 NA TGCGCCAGCAGCTTGGGGCAGGCGAACTACAATGAGCAGTTCTTC CASSLGQANYNEQFF
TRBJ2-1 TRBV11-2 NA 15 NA TGTGCCAGCAGCTTAGTGAGCGGAAATTACAATGAGCAGTTCTTC CASSLVSGNYNEQFF
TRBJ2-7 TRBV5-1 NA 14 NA TGCGCCAGCAGCTTGCAGGGAAGCTCCTACGAGCAGTACTTC CASSLQGSSYEQYF
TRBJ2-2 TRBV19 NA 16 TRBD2 TGTGCCAGCCAGGGACTAGCGGGAGTCTCTGTCGGGGAGCTGTTTTTT CASQGLAGVSVGELFF
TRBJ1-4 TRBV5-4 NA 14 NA TGTGCCAGCAGCTCACAGGGTGCAACTGAAAAACTGTTTTTT CASSSQGATEKLFF
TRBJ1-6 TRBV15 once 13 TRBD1 TGTGCCACCAGCAGAGATCTTCAGGGGGCCATCCACTTT CATSRDLQGAIHF
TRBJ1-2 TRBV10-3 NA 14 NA TGTGCCATCAGTAGTCTAGGGACGGGCTATGGCTACACCTTC CAISSLGTGYGYTF
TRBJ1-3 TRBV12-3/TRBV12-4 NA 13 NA TGTGCCAGCAGCGTACTTTCTGGAAACACCATATATTTT CASSVLSGNTIYF
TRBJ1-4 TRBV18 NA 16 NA TGTGCCAGCTCACCAATAATTGCAACAACTAATGAAAAACTGTTTTTT CASSPIIATTNEKLFF
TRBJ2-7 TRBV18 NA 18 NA TGTGCCAGCTCACCCCTACCCCAGGGGGGCAGGTGGCCCTACGAGCAGTACTTC CASSPLPQGGRWPYEQYF
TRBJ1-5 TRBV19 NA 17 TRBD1 TGTGCCAGTAGCCTTCTTAGGAGGCAGGGGGTAAATCAGCCCCAGCATTTT CASSLLRRQGVNQPQHF
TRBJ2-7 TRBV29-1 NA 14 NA TGCAGCGTTAGACTGGCGAAAAACTCCTACGAGCAGTACTTC CSVRLAKNSYEQYF
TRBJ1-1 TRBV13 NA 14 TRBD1 TGTGCCAGCAGCCTCCAGGGGGCGCACACTGAAGCTTTCTTT CASSLQGAHTEAFF
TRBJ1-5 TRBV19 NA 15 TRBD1 TGTGCCAGTAGGCCTCGGGACAGGGTTAATCAGCCCCAGCATTTT CASRPRDRVNQPQHF
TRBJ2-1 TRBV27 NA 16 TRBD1 TGTGCCAGCAGTTTATACGGGGGACAGGGACTTAATGAGCAGTTCTTC CASSLYGGQGLNEQFF
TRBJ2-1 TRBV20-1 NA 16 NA TGCAGTGCTAGTCCTAGCTCCCGGAGGAGGGACAATGAGCAGTTCTTC CSASPSSRRRDNEQFF